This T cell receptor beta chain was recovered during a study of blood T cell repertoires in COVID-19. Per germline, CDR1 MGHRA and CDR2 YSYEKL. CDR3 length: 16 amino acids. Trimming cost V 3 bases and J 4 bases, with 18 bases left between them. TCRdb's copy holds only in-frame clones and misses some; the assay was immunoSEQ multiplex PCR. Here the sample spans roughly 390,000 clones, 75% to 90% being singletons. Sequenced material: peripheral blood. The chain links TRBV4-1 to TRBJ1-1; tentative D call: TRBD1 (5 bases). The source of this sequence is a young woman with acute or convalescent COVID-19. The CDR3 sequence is CASSQGWGVFSTEAFF. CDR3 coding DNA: TGCGCCAGCAGCCAGGGGTGGGGGGTTTTTAGCACTGAAGCTTTCTTT.